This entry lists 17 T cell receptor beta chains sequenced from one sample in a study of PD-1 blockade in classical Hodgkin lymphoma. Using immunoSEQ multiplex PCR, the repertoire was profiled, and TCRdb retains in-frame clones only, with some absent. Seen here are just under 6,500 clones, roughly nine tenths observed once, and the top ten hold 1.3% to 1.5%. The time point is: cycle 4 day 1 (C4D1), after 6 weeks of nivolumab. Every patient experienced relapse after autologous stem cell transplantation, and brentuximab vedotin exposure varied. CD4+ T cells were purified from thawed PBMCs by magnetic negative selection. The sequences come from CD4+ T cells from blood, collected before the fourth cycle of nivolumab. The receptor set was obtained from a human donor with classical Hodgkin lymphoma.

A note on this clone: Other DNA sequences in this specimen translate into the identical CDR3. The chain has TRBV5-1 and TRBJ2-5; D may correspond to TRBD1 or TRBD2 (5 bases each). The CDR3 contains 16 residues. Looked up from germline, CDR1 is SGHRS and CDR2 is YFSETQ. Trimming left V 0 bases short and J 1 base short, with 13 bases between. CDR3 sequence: CASSLVGTDIQETQYF. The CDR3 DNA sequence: TGCGCCAGCAGCTTGGTAGGGACCGATATCCAAGAGACCCAGTACTTC.

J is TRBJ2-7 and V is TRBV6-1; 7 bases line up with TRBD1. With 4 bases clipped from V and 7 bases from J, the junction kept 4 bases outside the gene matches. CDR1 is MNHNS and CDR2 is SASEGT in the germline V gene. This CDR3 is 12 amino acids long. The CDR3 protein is CASSATGVEQYF. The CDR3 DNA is TGTGCCAGCAGTGCCACAGGGGTAGAGCAGTACTTC.

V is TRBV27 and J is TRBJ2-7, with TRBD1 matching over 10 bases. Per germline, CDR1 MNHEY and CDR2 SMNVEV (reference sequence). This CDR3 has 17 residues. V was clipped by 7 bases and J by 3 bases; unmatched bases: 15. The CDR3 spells CASTRQGASAGGYEQYF. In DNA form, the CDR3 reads TGTGCCAGCACAAGACAGGGGGCCTCGGCGGGAGGCTACGAGCAGTACTTC.

The CDR3 loop is CSVGGRAKDTQYF. CDR3 coding DNA: TGCAGCGTCGGCGGGAGGGCCAAAGATACGCAGTATTTT. V and J are TRBV29-1 and TRBJ2-3; 9 nucleotides align to TRBD2. CDR1 and CDR2 (germline): SQVTM, ANQGSEA. The V and J ends lost 6 bases and 5 bases, in that order; junction bases with no gene match: 6. CDR3 length equals 13 residues.

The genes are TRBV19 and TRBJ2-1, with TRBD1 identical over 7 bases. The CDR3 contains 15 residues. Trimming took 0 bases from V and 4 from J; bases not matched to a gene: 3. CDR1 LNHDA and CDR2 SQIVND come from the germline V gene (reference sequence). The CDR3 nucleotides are TGTGCCAGTAGTATAGACAAACAGGGGTACAATGAGCAGTTCTTC. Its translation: CASSIDKQGYNEQFF.

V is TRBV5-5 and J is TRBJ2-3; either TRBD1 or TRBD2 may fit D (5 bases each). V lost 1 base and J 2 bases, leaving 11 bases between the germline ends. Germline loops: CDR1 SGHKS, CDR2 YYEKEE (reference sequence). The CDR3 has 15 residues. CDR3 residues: CASSLRGVPTDTQYF. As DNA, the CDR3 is TGTGCCAGCAGCTTGCGAGGGGTTCCCACAGATACGCAGTATTTT.

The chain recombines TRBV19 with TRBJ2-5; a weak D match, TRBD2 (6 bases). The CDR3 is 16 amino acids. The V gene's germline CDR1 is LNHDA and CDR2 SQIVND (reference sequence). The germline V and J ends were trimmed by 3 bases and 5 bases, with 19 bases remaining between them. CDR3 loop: CASSMPWREKKETQYF. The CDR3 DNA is TGTGCCAGTAGTATGCCTTGGAGGGAGAAAAAGGAGACCCAGTACTTC.

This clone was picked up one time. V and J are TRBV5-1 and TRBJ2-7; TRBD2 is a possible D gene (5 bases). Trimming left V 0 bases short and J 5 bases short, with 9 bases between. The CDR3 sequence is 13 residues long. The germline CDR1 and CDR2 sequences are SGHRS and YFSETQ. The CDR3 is CASSLGSLDEQYF. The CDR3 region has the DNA TGCGCCAGCAGCTTGGGGTCACTAGACGAGCAGTACTTC. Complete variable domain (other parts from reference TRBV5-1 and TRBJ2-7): KAGVTQTPRYLIKTRGQQVTLSCSPISGHRSVSWYQQTPGQGLQFLFEYFSETQRNKGNFPGRFSGRQFSNSRSEMNVSTLELGDSALYLCASSLGSLDEQYFGPGTRLTVT.

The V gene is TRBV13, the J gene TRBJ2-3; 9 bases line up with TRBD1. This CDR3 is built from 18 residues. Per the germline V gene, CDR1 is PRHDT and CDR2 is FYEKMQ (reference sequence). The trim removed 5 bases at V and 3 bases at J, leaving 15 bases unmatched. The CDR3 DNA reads TGTGCCAGCAGCCGAATCCGGGACAGGGAGTCTGGGACAGATACGCAGTATTTT. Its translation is CASSRIRDRESGTDTQYF. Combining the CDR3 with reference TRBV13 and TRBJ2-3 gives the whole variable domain AAGVIQSPRHLIKEKRETATLKCYPIPRHDTVYWYQQGPGQDPQFLISFYEKMQSDKGSIPDRFSAQQFSDYHSELNMSSLELGDSALYFCASSRIRDRESGTDTQYFGPGTRLTVL.

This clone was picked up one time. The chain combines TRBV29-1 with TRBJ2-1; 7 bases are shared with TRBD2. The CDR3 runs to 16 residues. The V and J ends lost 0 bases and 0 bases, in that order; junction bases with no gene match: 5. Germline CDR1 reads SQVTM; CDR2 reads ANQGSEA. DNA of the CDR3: TGCAGCGTTGAAGAGGCTAGCGGTAGCTCCTACAATGAGCAGTTCTTC. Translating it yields CSVEEASGSSYNEQFF.

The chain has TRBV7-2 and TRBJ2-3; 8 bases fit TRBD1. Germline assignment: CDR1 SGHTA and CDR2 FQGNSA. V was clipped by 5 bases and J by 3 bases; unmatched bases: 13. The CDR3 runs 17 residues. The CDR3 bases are TGTGCCAGCAGCCGCACCCAGACAGGGGCTTTGACAGATACGCAGTATTTT. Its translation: CASSRTQTGALTDTQYF.

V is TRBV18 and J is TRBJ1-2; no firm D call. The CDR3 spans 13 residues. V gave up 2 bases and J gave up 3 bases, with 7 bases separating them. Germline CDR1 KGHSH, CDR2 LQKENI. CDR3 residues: CASSPNTDYGYTF. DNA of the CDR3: TGTGCCAGCTCACCAAACACGGACTATGGCTACACCTTC.

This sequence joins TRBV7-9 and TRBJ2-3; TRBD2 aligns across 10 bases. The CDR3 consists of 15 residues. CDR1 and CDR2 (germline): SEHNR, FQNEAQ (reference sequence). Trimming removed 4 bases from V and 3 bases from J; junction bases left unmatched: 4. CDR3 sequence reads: CASSWTSGMTDTQYF. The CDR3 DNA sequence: TGTGCCAGCAGCTGGACTAGCGGAATGACAGATACGCAGTATTTT.

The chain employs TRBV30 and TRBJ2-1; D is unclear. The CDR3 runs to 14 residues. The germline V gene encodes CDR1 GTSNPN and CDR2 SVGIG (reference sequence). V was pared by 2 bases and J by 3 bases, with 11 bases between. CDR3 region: CAWSLDRYYNEQFF. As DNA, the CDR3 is TGTGCCTGGAGTTTGGACCGTTACTACAATGAGCAGTTCTTC.

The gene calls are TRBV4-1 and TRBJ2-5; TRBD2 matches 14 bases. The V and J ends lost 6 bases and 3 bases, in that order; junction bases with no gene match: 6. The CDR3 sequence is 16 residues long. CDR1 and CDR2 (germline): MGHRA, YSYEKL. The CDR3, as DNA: TGCGCCAGCAGACGGACTAGCGGGGGGATAAAAGAGACCCAGTACTTC. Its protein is CASRRTSGGIKETQYF.

This CDR3 is CASSVALSGPYEQYF. The DNA for the CDR3 is TGTGCCAGCAGCGTAGCACTCTCGGGACCCTACGAGCAGTACTTC. The genes are TRBV9 and TRBJ2-7, with D perhaps matching TRBD1 or TRBD2 (5 bases each). Trimming removed 0 bases from V and 2 bases from J, with 12 bases in between. This CDR3 region has 15 residues. Germline V lookup: CDR1 SGDLS, CDR2 YYNGEE. Supplemented by reference TRBV9 and TRBJ2-7, the full variable domain reads DSGVTQTPKHLITATGQRVTLRCSPRSGDLSVYWYQQSLDQGLQFLIQYYNGEERAKGNILERFSAQQFPDLHSELNLSSLELGDSALYFCASSVALSGPYEQYFGPGTRLTVT.

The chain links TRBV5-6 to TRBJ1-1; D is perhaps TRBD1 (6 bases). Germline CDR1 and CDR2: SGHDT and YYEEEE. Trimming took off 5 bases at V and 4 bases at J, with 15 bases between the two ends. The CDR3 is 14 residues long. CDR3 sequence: CASRQVGGGTEAFF. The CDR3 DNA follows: TGTGCCAGCAGACAAGTGGGAGGGGGCACTGAAGCTTTCTTT.